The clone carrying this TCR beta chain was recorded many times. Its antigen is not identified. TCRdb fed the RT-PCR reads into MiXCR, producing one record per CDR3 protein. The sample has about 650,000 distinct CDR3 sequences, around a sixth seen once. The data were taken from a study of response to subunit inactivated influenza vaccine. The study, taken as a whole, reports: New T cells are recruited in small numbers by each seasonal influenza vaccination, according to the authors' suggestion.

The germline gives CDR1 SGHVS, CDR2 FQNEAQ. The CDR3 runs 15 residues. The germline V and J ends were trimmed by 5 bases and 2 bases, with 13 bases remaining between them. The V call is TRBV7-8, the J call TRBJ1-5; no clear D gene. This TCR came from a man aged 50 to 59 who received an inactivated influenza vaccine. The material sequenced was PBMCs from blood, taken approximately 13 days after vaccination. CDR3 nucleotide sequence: TGTGCCAGCAGCCAGGCCCCGGCGGGCAATCAGCCCCAGCATTTT. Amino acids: CASSQAPAGNQPQHF.